The clone carrying this T cell receptor beta chain has a handful of counts. Its specificity is unknown. This sample was included in a study of Graves' ophthalmopathy and Graves' hyperthyroidism. Study context: No treatment had been given when peripheral blood was collected at initial diagnosis. Points from the study as a whole: Ophthalmopathy could be told apart from stable hyperthyroidism by a 13-signature model (approximately 91% sensitivity, over 65% specificity).

RNA transcripts provided the template for amplifying TCR beta CDR3 regions. The authors performed first-round RT-PCR with HTBI primers and then a second-round multiplex PCR. In TCRdb, the multiplex PCR reads were re-called with MiXCR into one record per CDR3 protein. The profile covers hundreds of thousands of distinct CDR3 sequences, with around 20% appearing a single time and around 3.1% taken by the ten largest. Among the hyperthyroidism patients, all were newly diagnosed, aged 18 to 65, with under 2 months' duration. From fresh peripheral blood, 8 to 10 ml in volume, the PBMCs were obtained. The specimen sequenced was peripheral blood. The TCR originated in a woman aged 18-35 years with stable Graves' hyperthyroidism.

The CDR3 sequence: CASSPGSAGGKETQYF. As DNA, the CDR3 is TGTGCCAGCTCACCGGGCTCGGCGGGAGGAAAAGAGACCCAGTACTTC. The V gene is TRBV18, the J gene TRBJ2-5; 8 nucleotides match TRBD2. V dropped 3 bases and J dropped 3; count of bases not matched to a gene: 9. The CDR3 is 16 amino acids. Germline V gene lookup returns CDR1 KGHSH and CDR2 LQKENI.